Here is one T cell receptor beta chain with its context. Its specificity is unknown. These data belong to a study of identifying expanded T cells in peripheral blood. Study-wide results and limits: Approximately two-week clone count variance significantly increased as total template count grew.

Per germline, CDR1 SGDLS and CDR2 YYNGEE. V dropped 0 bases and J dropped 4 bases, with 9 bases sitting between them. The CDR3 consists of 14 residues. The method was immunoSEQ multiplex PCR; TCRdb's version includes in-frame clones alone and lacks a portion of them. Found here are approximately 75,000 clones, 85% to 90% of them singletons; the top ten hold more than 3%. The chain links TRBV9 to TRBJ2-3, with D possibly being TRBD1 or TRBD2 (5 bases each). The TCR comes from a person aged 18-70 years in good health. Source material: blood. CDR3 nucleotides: TGTGCCAGCAGCGTAGGGGGGTATTCAGATACGCAGTATTTT. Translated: CASSVGGYSDTQYF.